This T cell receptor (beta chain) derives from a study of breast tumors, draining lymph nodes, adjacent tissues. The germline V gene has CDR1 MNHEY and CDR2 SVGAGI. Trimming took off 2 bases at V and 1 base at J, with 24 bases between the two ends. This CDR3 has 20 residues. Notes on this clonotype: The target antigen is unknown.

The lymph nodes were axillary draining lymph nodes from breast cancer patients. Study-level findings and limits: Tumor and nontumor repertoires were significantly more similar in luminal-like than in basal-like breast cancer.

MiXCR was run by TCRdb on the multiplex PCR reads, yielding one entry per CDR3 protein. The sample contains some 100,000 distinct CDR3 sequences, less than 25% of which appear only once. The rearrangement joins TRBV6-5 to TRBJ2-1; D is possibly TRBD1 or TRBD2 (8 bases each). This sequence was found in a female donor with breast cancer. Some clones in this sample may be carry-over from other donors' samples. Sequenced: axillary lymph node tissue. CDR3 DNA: TGTGCCAGCAGTTACAAAGGAGGCAGGGGGCGCGGGGGGTCCTACAATGAGCAGTTCTTC. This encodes CASSYKGGRGRGGSYNEQFF.